What follows are 21 T cell receptor beta chains derived from one specimen sequenced in a study of T-cell reconstitution after alpha-beta-depleted transplantation in children. Unique molecular identifiers tagged the TCRbeta library. TCRdb re-called the PCR reads with MiXCR, one entry per CDR3 protein. The top ten clones hold about 28% of a sample with about 980,000 distinct CDR3 sequences, around 30% of them seen once. The sample here was PBMCs, mostly from graft donor cells, taken 360 days after TCRalphabeta/CD19-depleted stem cell transplant. The receptors shown here come from a boy in the first two years of life who had a stem cell transplant for SCID, so the T cells may come from the graft donor.

This clonotype has more than one count but fewer than ten. J is TRBJ2-1 and V is TRBV4-1; maybe TRBD1 (5 bases). Looked up from germline, CDR1 is MGHRA and CDR2 is YSYEKL. V lost 0 bases to trimming and J lost 5 bases, with 17 bases between them. There are 17 residues in the CDR3. In DNA form, the CDR3 reads TGCGCCAGCAGCCAAGATTTCCCCCGGACACGAGACAATGAGCAGTTCTTC. The encoded protein is CASSQDFPRTRDNEQFF.

The table lists this clonotype with a few counts. The chain couples TRBV24-1 to TRBJ2-7, with D perhaps matching TRBD1 or TRBD2 (5 bases each). The length of the CDR3 is 19 residues. Germline CDR1 KGHDR, CDR2 SFDVKD. V was cut by 3 bases and J by 1 base, with 24 bases left in between. This CDR3 is CATSDGPTTGTDGSYEQYF. The CDR3 bases are TGTGCCACCAGTGATGGGCCCACCACCGGGACGGATGGTTCCTACGAGCAGTACTTC.

This clonotype was recorded a few times. This sequence joins TRBV4-1 and TRBJ2-7; 9 positions agree with TRBD2. CDR3 size: 15 residues. From germline, CDR1 is MGHRA and CDR2 YSYEKL. Losses at the gene ends were 3 bases for V and 3 bases for J; bases not matched to a gene: 6. The CDR3 DNA is TGCGCCAGCAGCCAGGTGGAGCGGGGGGTCTACGAGCAGTACTTC. Protein: CASSQVERGVYEQYF.

As DNA, the CDR3 is TGTGCCACCAGCAGGACACTCTCCGGGATCCCGGGAACTAATGAAAAACTGTTTTTT. Translating gives CATSRTLSGIPGTNEKLFF. This chain joins TRBV15 and TRBJ1-4; D not certain. The CDR3 extends over 19 amino acids. V dropped 3 bases and J dropped 1 base, with 21 bases sitting between them. Germline lookup yields CDR1 LNHNV and CDR2 YYDKDF (reference sequence). Based on the CDR3 plus reference TRBV15 and TRBJ1-4, the full variable domain is DAMVIQNPRYQVTQFGKPVTLSCSQTLNHNVMYWYQQKSSQAPKLLFHYYDKDFNNEADTPDNFQSRRPNTSFCFLDIRSPGLGDTAMYLCATSRTLSGIPGTNEKLFFGSGTQLSVL.

J is TRBJ2-5 and V is TRBV5-1, with 9 bases aligning to TRBD1. Germline V gene sequence: CDR1 SGHRS, CDR2 YFSETQ. The CDR3 extends over 14 amino acids. The V and J ends lost 4 bases and 5 bases, in that order; junction bases with no gene match: 6. In DNA, the CDR3 is TGCGCCAGCAGCATATGGACAGGGGTGGAGACCCAGTACTTC. Its translation is CASSIWTGVETQYF.

The chain has TRBV2 and TRBJ2-7, with D tentatively TRBD2 (5 bases). Trimming removed 2 bases from V and 3 bases from J, with 8 bases in between. Per germline, CDR1 SNHLY and CDR2 FYNNEI. The length of the CDR3 is 13 residues. The CDR3 protein is CASSELDFYEQYF. The CDR3 nucleotides are TGTGCCAGCAGTGAATTGGACTTCTACGAGCAGTACTTC.

This rearrangement joins TRBV7-6 to TRBJ2-3; 8 nucleotides match TRBD2. The J segment lost 3 bases and the V segment lost 0 bases, leaving 2 bases of the junction unmatched. The V gene's germline CDR1 is SGHVS and CDR2 FNYEAQ. The CDR3 spans 15 residues. The CDR3: CASSLALADTDTQYF. The CDR3 DNA is TGTGCCAGCAGCTTAGCACTAGCGGATACAGATACGCAGTATTTT.

V usage is TRBV6-5 and J usage is TRBJ1-2; D may be TRBD1 (5 bases). Germline V lookup: CDR1 MNHEY, CDR2 SVGAGI. Trimming pared 2 bases from V and 1 base from J, leaving 11 bases between. This CDR3 is built from 15 residues. The CDR3 DNA reads TGTGCCAGCAGTTACCAGGGAAGGGGTAACTATGGCTACACCTTC. It codes for CASSYQGRGNYGYTF.

This clonotype was observed a few times. The CDR3 DNA follows: TGTGCCAGCCCTAGGACTTTTTATTCCTACGAGCAGTACTTC. Residues: CASPRTFYSYEQYF. This rearrangement joins TRBV12-3 or TRBV12-4 to TRBJ2-7; D possibly corresponds to TRBD2 (5 bases). The V end lost 8 bases, the J end lost 1 base, and 15 bases lay between the germline ends. The CDR3 contains 14 residues.

V and J are TRBV4-3 and TRBJ2-5, with D unclear. This CDR3 comprises 15 residues. CDR1 and CDR2 from the germline V gene are LGHNA and YSLEER. V was cut by 4 bases and J by 3 bases, with 15 bases left in between. The CDR3 nucleotides read TGCGCCAGCAGCCCATCATCAACAAGGAAAGAGACCCAGTACTTC. Its protein product is CASSPSSTRKETQYF.

This clonotype was counted only a few times. The genes are TRBV7-2 and TRBJ2-3; a weak D match, TRBD1 (5 bases). The CDR3 runs to 15 residues. V was pared by 5 bases and J by 0 bases, with 12 bases between. Germline loops: CDR1 SGHTA, CDR2 FQGNSA. The CDR3 sequence is CASSTGQKSTDTQYF. CDR3 DNA: TGTGCCAGCAGCACCGGACAAAAAAGCACAGATACGCAGTATTTT.

In its sample, this clonotype was seen a few times. The genes are TRBV5-1 and TRBJ2-7; no clear D gene. Trimming removed 1 base at V and 4 bases at J, with 15 bases between. CDR3 size: 15 residues. CDR1 is SGHRS and CDR2 is YFSETQ in the germline V gene. The CDR3 sequence is CASSLTHLSGYEQYF. As DNA, the CDR3 is TGCGCCAGCAGCTTGACCCATCTTTCGGGTTACGAGCAGTACTTC.

The V gene is TRBV7-2, the J gene TRBJ2-1; D is unclear. The V gene's germline CDR1 is SGHTA and CDR2 FQGNSA. V was cut by 1 base and J by 6 bases, with 13 bases left in between. CDR3 length equals 15 residues. DNA for the CDR3: TGTGCCAGCAGCTTAGTGGATAGGGTCCGCAATGAGCAGTTCTTC. Translation: CASSLVDRVRNEQFF.

The chain is built from TRBV4-1 and TRBJ1-1, with unresolved D. Germline assignment: CDR1 MGHRA and CDR2 YSYEKL. The length of the CDR3 is 15 residues. Trimming removed 3 bases from V and 7 bases from J, with 18 bases in between. CDR3 region: CASSHIGDGNDEAFF. The CDR3 DNA reads TGCGCCAGCAGCCATATAGGCGACGGGAACGATGAAGCTTTCTTT.

V gene TRBV7-3 combines with J gene TRBJ2-1; D is unresolved. This CDR3 contains 19 residues. Trimming shortened V by 1 base and J by 2 bases, and 21 bases separated the two germline ends. In germline, CDR1 is SGHTA, CDR2 FQGTGA. CDR3 sequence (DNA): TGTGCCAGCAGCTTAAACCCCCTCTGGAGTGGATCCCCCTACAATGAGCAGTTCTTC. The encoded protein is CASSLNPLWSGSPYNEQFF.

This clonotype was observed at least ten times. The chain is built from TRBV6-5 and TRBJ2-2, with D perhaps TRBD1 (6 bases). Trimming pared 6 bases from V and 5 bases from J, leaving 7 bases between. The CDR3 length is 12 residues. Germline lookup yields CDR1 MNHEY and CDR2 SVGAGI. CDR3 nucleotide sequence: TGTGCCAGCAGCAGGGGTACCGGGGAGCTGTTTTTT. It translates to CASSRGTGELFF.

The chain combines TRBV4-1 with TRBJ2-7, with D maybe TRBD2 (5 bases). Germline values: CDR1 MGHRA, CDR2 YSYEKL. The CDR3 length is 15 residues. V was clipped by 0 bases and J by 0 bases, with 9 bases between them. CDR3 nucleotides: TGCGCCAGCAGCCAAGATCGGGGTAGCTCCTACGAGCAGTACTTC. This codes for CASSQDRGSSYEQYF.

There are a few counts of this clonotype. This sequence joins TRBV10-3 and TRBJ1-6; unclear D gene. Germline-derived CDR1 and CDR2 are ENHRY and SYGVKD. Between the trimmed V and J ends, which lost 0 bases and 11 bases, there was a span of 8 bases. The CDR3 is 13 amino acids. Here the CDR3 reads CAISESVRTPLHF. CDR3 DNA sequence: TGTGCCATCAGTGAGTCGGTGAGAACACCCCTCCACTTT.

The table lists this clonotype with a few counts. The genes are TRBV20-1 and TRBJ1-5, with D maybe TRBD1 (6 bases). Trimming pared 5 bases from V and 0 bases from J, leaving 11 bases between. Per germline, CDR1 DFQATT and CDR2 SNEGSKA (reference sequence). This CDR3 has 14 residues. In DNA, the CDR3 is TGCAGTGCTTGGGGGCCAGGTAGCAATCAGCCCCAGCATTTT. It translates to CSAWGPGSNQPQHF.

This clonotype appeared a single time. V is TRBV28 and J is TRBJ2-7, with D possibly matching TRBD2 (7 bases). Trimming took off 6 bases at V and 4 bases at J, with 16 bases between the two ends. The CDR3 has 14 amino acids. Germline V gene sequence: CDR1 MDHEN, CDR2 SYDVKM. CDR3 bases: TGTGCCAGCAGGGCCGGGGGGCCCCCTTACGAGCAGTACTTC. It encodes CASRAGGPPYEQYF. The entire variable domain, with the rest obtained from reference TRBV28 and TRBJ2-7, is as follows: DVKVTQSSRYLVKRTGEKVFLECVQDMDHENMFWYRQDPGLGLRLIYFSYDVKMKEKGDIPEGYSVSREKKERFSLILESASTNQTSMYLCASRAGGPPYEQYFGPGTRLTVT.

V usage is TRBV9 and J usage is TRBJ2-2; maybe TRBD1 (6 bases). This CDR3 has 15 residues. V shed 0 bases and J shed 4 bases, with 10 bases lying between them. The V gene's germline CDR1 is SGDLS and CDR2 YYNGEE. DNA for the CDR3: TGTGCCAGCAGCGTAGAGGGGGAAGGCACCGGGGAGCTGTTTTTT. It encodes CASSVEGEGTGELFF.